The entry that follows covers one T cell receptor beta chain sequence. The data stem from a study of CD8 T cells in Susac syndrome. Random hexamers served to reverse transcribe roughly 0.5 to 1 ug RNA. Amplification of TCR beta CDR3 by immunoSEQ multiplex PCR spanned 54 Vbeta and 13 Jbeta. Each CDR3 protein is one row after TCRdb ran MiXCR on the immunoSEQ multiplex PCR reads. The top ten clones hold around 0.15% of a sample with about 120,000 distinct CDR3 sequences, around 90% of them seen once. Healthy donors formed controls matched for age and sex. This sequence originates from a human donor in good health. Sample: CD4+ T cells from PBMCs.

The CDR3 spells CASRTGAGDSGANVLTF. As DNA, the CDR3 is TGTGCCAGCAGGACGGGGGCAGGCGACTCTGGGGCCAACGTCCTGACTTTC. V gene TRBV6-1 combines with J gene TRBJ2-6; TRBD1 or TRBD2 may be the D gene (6 bases each). CDR1 is MNHNS, CDR2 SASEGT, per germline. The CDR3 length is 17 residues. Trimming pared 6 bases from V and 0 bases from J, leaving 15 bases between.